This TCR beta chain comes out of a study of human T cells and chemical hapten exposure. Across the whole study: The study sensitized with 2% DPC on a roughly 2 cm by roughly 2 cm patch of upper inner arm skin.

Findings of the study overall: Expanded TCRs made up significantly more big CDR3 similarity clusters than controls did.

This clonotype has a count of ten or more. Its target is unknown. The ends were cut back, 2 bases at V and 6 bases at J, with 8 bases in the middle. The CDR3 is 14 residues long. CDR1 MDHEN and CDR2 SYDVKM come from the germline V gene. Time point of the sample: patch test 1, 2 weeks after DPC sensitization. Documented treatment: therapeutic diphenylcyclopropenone sensitization with weekly scalp DPC. MiXCR was run by TCRdb on the RACE reads, yielding one entry per CDR3 protein. Of around 100,000 distinct CDR3 sequences detected, roughly 9.6% appear once; the ten largest clones hold under 4.5%. J is TRBJ1-6 and V is TRBV28; TRBD1 might be the D (5 bases). This sample comprised whole blood, obtained in connection with sensitization to the hapten diphenylcyclopropenone (DPC). The sequence was collected from a woman between 40 and 55 years old with alopecia areata. Some clones in this sample may be carry-over from other donors' samples. The CDR3 sequence: CASSLGGSNSPLHF. The CDR3 bases are TGTGCCAGCAGTTTAGGGGGGTCTAATTCACCCCTCCACTTT.